This record concerns one T cell receptor (beta chain) sequence. What it binds is not known. The sample is drawn from a study of T cell repertoires in cytomegalovirus infection. Using its own MiXCR run on the reads, TCRdb lists one record per CDR3 protein. The sample has a few hundred thousand distinct CDR3 sequences; 30% to 40% are singletons. The material was cultured PBMCs, obtained from culture after CMV antigen stimulation. The receptor's source is a human donor in good health (CMV status not recorded). Some clones in this sample may be carry-over from other donors' samples.

In DNA form, the CDR3 reads TGTGCCAGCAGCCCAATTCAGGGGGCTCGCACAGATACGCAGTATTTT. Protein product: CASSPIQGARTDTQYF. The rearrangement uses TRBV6-1 and TRBJ2-3; 8 positions agree with TRBD1. Germline V CDR1 and CDR2: MNHNS, SASEGT. V was clipped by 6 bases and J by 1 base; unmatched bases: 9. The CDR3 is 16 residues long.